This T cell receptor beta chain came from a study of identical twins. Trimming left V 6 bases short and J 1 base short, with 9 bases between. Germline lookup yields CDR1 MNHNS and CDR2 SASEGT. CDR3 length equals 13 residues. TCRdb re-called the 5' RACE reads through MiXCR, storing one row per CDR3 protein. The table lists around 490,000 distinct CDR3 sequences, more than 13% of them singletons. In this sample, this clonotype turned up a few times. These same records also appear under a second study, on yellow fever vaccine responses in identical twins.

This TCR came from a woman under 30 in good health. The sequenced material came from CD4+ T cells sorted from blood. This chain connects TRBV6-1 to TRBJ1-1; no clear D. CDR3 loop: CASRPPKNTEAFF. CDR3 nucleotide sequence: TGTGCCAGCAGGCCTCCGAAGAACACTGAAGCTTTCTTT.